The present T cell receptor (beta chain) was sequenced within a study of blood T cell repertoires in COVID-19. Turning to the study itself: The samples span acute and convalescent COVID-19 from the United States, Italy and Spain. The analysed material was cDNA or gDNA that came from T cells, B-cell-depleted T cells, or PBMCs.

In the study's own analysis: Reference gene primers were amplified, and this amplification served to estimate nucleated cell counts. Measured with immunoSEQ multiplex PCR; TCRdb has only the in-frame clones, and not every one. D and trimming were read from the DNA, whereas the V and J calls and clone size are those reported in that table. The table includes around 200,000 clones, 89% detected once. CDR3 length: 14 residues. After removal of 4 bases from V and 8 bases from J, the junction contained 9 bases not matched to a gene. Germline V CDR1 and CDR2: KGHDR, SFDVKD. Ages ranged from roughly 18 to 100 years, with residence in about 24 US areas.

The V call is TRBV24-1, the J call TRBJ1-2, with 7 bases lining up with TRBD1. The sequencing input was PBMCs or T cells enriched from blood (not recorded which). The receptor was derived from a woman aged 18-29 years who had recovered from COVID-19. The CDR3 nucleotides are TGTGCCACCAGTGAAGATAGGGGGCGACGCGGCTACACCTTC. This gives the protein CATSEDRGRRGYTF.